This is a list of T cell receptor beta chains from one sample in a study of blood T cell repertoires in COVID-19. The data were produced by immunoSEQ multiplex PCR, yet TCRdb's version contains in-frame clones alone and is incomplete. The sample records under 95,000 clones, around nine tenths being singletons. The material sequenced was peripheral blood. These TCRs come from a man between 60 and 75 years old with acute or convalescent COVID-19. Each CDR3 is given without its conserved first and last residue.

v_gene: TRBV5-3; j_gene: TRBJ1-3; CDR3aa: ARSLRDRTSGNTIY
v_gene: TRBV5-5; j_gene: TRBJ2-7; CDR3aa: ASSSEGQGIYEQY
v_gene: TRBV5-1; j_gene: TRBJ1-1; CDR3aa: ASSLGAGTGKSEAF
v_gene: TRBV11-2; j_gene: TRBJ2-5; CDR3aa: ASTSVQGAFMTQY
v_gene: TRBV19; j_gene: TRBJ1-1; CDR3aa: ASRSTGPEAF
v_gene: TRBV19; j_gene: TRBJ1-3; CDR3aa: ASTRQVGNTIY
v_gene: TRBV19; j_gene: TRBJ1-5; CDR3aa: ATTKNDRPYSNQPQH
v_gene: TRBV3-1/TRBV3-2; j_gene: TRBJ2-3; CDR3aa: ASSQSAGGIDTQY
v_gene: TRBV3-1/TRBV3-2; j_gene: TRBJ1-6; CDR3aa: ASSPLTGQSPLH
v_gene: TRBV12-3/TRBV12-4; j_gene: TRBJ1-1; CDR3aa: ASRSYGTEAF
v_gene: TRBV9; j_gene: TRBJ2-7; CDR3aa: ASSPKGSFAYEQY
v_gene: TRBV27; j_gene: TRBJ2-5; CDR3aa: ASSLGQGGETQY
v_gene: TRBV7-2; j_gene: TRBJ1-5; CDR3aa: ASTLLGGVSNQPQH
v_gene: TRBV5-1; j_gene: TRBJ2-5; CDR3aa: ASSLSFGGGRETQY
v_gene: TRBV4-3; j_gene: TRBJ1-2; CDR3aa: ASSPGQGAGGYT
v_gene: TRBV14; j_gene: TRBJ1-4; CDR3aa: ASSQQGASTNEKLF
v_gene: TRBV7-8; j_gene: TRBJ1-5; CDR3aa: ASSPRTGGEFYQPQH
v_gene: TRBV5-4; j_gene: TRBJ1-2; CDR3aa: ASSFFGGYGYT
v_gene: TRBV6-5; j_gene: TRBJ2-2; CDR3aa: ASSYDQGGPGELF
v_gene: TRBV6-6; j_gene: TRBJ1-1; CDR3aa: ASSIAGSSTEAF
v_gene: TRBV10-3; j_gene: TRBJ1-6; CDR3aa: AISDYPYNSPLH
v_gene: TRBV27; j_gene: TRBJ1-6; CDR3aa: ASSSGFSSPLH
v_gene: TRBV7-2; j_gene: TRBJ1-3; CDR3aa: ASSSGISGNTIY
v_gene: TRBV4-2; j_gene: TRBJ1-2; CDR3aa: ASSQVPGQGSYGYT
v_gene: TRBV11-2; j_gene: TRBJ1-2; CDR3aa: ASSLDRTGWNYGYT
v_gene: TRBV24-1; j_gene: TRBJ1-2; CDR3aa: ATSDSLNYGYT
v_gene: TRBV19; j_gene: TRBJ1-5; CDR3aa: ASSIPRTGINQPQH
v_gene: TRBV27; j_gene: TRBJ1-5; CDR3aa: ASSTQGPNQPQH
v_gene: TRBV7-9; j_gene: TRBJ2-2; CDR3aa: ASSLPPGTGNTGELF
v_gene: TRBV27; j_gene: TRBJ1-1; CDR3aa: ASSSVTEAF
v_gene: TRBV6-5; j_gene: TRBJ1-2; CDR3aa: ASSSGTANYGYT
v_gene: TRBV4-2; j_gene: TRBJ1-4; CDR3aa: ASSQDGQSNEKLF
v_gene: TRBV6-6; j_gene: TRBJ1-3; CDR3aa: ASSSMSGPGNTIY
v_gene: TRBV19; j_gene: TRBJ1-3; CDR3aa: ASSLDRVADTIY
v_gene: TRBV19; j_gene: TRBJ2-5; CDR3aa: ASSIGSGVGETQY
v_gene: TRBV29-1; j_gene: TRBJ2-7; CDR3aa: SVFGTQGRSYEQY
v_gene: TRBV5-4; j_gene: TRBJ2-5; CDR3aa: ASSLEAPETQY
v_gene: TRBV27; j_gene: TRBJ2-2; CDR3aa: ASSSSYGGAPTGELF
v_gene: TRBV30; j_gene: TRBJ2-2; CDR3aa: AWFGQGVNGELF
v_gene: TRBV24-1; j_gene: TRBJ1-2; CDR3aa: ATRHIGTVVYGYT
v_gene: TRBV5-1; j_gene: TRBJ2-7; CDR3aa: ASSLDTYEQY
v_gene: TRBV15; j_gene: TRBJ1-5; CDR3aa: ATSRGPENQPQH
v_gene: TRBV10-2; j_gene: TRBJ2-3; CDR3aa: ASNLLAGGSDTQY
v_gene: TRBV19; j_gene: TRBJ2-7; CDR3aa: ASSLRQGYEQY
v_gene: TRBV24-1; j_gene: TRBJ2-7; CDR3aa: ATSDSRDITYEQY
v_gene: TRBV5-6; j_gene: TRBJ1-6; CDR3aa: ASSLVGILNSPLH
v_gene: TRBV5-4; j_gene: TRBJ2-3; CDR3aa: ASSLVGTPTDTQY
v_gene: TRBV5-1; j_gene: TRBJ2-2; CDR3aa: ASSGAGENTGELF
v_gene: TRBV3-1/TRBV3-2; j_gene: TRBJ2-7; CDR3aa: ASSRTGGILGEQY
v_gene: TRBV5-1; j_gene: TRBJ2-1; CDR3aa: ASTQGTSYNEQF